The TCR beta chain under discussion was sequenced for a study of T cells after yellow fever vaccination. Study-wide points: A weaker but faster secondary response was observed, peaking on day 5 versus 15.

The CDR3 runs to 15 residues. The ends were cut back, 2 bases at V and 2 bases at J, with 14 bases in the middle. Germline assignment: CDR1 SGHDT and CDR2 YYEEEE. In making TCR cDNA, 5'RACE template switching added a universal primer site and UMIs to it. TCRdb used MiXCR to reprocess the 5' RACE reads, holding one entry per CDR3 protein. The sample holds about 340,000 distinct CDR3 sequences; 3% to 4.5% are singletons and the top ten take around 24%. As concerns this clonotype: As yet, its antigen is unknown.

The sequence was obtained from a man in his late teens or twenties who received the YFV17D yellow fever vaccine. Source: PBMCs, taken 5 days after the yellow fever booster vaccination. V and J are TRBV5-6 and TRBJ2-7; TRBD1 might be the D (6 bases). The CDR3 nucleotides read TGTGCCAGCAGCTTTTCTGGCAGGGGAGCCTACGAGCAGTACTTC. Translation: CASSFSGRGAYEQYF.